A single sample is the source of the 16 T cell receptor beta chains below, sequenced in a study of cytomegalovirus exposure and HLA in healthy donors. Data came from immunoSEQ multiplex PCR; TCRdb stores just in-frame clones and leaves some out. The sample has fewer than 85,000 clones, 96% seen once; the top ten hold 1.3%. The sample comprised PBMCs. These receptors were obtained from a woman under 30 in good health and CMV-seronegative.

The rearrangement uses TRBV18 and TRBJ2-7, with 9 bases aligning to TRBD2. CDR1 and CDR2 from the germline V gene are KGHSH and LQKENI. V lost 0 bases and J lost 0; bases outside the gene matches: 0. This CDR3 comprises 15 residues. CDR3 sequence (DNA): TGTGCCAGCTCACCACCTAGCGGGGGCTCCTACGAGCAGTACTTC. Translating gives CASSPPSGGSYEQYF.

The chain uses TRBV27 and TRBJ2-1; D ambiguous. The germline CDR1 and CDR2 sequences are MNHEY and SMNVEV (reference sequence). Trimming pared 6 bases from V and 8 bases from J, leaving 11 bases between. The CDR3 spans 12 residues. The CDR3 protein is CASSRGPDEQFF. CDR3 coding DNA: TGTGCCAGCAGCCGTGGTCCAGATGAGCAGTTCTTC.

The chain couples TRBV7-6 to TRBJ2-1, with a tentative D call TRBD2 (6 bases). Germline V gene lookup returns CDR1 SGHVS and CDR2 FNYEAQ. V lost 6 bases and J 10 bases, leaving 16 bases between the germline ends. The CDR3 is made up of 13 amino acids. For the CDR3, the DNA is TGTGCCAGCAGTCACCCTAGCGTCGGGGAGCAGTTCTTC. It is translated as CASSHPSVGEQFF.

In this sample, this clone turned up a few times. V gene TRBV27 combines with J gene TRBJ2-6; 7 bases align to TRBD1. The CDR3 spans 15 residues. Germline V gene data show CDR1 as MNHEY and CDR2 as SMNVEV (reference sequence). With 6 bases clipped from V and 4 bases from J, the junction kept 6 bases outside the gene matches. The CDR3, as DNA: TGTGCCAGCAGGACAGGGAGTGCCGGGGCCAACGTCCTGACTTTC. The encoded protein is CASRTGSAGANVLTF.

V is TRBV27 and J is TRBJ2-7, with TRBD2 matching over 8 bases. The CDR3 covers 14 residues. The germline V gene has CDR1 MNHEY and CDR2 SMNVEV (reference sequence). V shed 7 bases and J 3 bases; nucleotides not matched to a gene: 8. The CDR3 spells CASKVGGRYYEQYF. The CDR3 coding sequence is TGTGCCAGCAAAGTGGGCGGGAGGTACTACGAGCAGTACTTC.

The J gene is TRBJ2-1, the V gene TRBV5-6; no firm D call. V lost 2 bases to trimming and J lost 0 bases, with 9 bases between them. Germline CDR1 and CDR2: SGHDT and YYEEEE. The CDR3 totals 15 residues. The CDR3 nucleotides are TGTGCCAGCAGCTTTGCAGGCAGCTCCTACAATGAGCAGTTCTTC. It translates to CASSFAGSSYNEQFF.

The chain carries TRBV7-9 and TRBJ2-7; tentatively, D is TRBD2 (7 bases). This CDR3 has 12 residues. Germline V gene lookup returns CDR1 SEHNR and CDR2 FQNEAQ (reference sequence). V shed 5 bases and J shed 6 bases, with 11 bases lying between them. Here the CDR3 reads CASSAAGAEQYF. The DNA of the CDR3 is TGTGCCAGCAGCGCTGCGGGGGCCGAGCAGTACTTC. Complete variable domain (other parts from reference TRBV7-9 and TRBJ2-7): DTGVSQNPRHKITKRGQNVTFRCDPISEHNRLYWYRQTLGQGPEFLTYFQNEAQLEKSRLLSDRFSAERPKGSFSTLEIQRTEQGDSAMYLCASSAAGAEQYFGPGTRLTVT.

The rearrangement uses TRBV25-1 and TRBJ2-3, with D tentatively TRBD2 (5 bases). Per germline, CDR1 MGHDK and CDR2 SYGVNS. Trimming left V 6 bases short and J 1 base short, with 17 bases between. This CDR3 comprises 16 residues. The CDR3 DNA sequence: TGTGCCAGCAGACCCGGGCTGGACTTGGGCACAGATACGCAGTATTTT. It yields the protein CASRPGLDLGTDTQYF.

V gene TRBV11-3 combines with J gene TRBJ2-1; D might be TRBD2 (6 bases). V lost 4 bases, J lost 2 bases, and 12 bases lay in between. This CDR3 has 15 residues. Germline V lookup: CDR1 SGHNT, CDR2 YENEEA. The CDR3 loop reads CASSSPGAPYNEQFF. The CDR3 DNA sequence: TGTGCCAGCAGCTCTCCGGGAGCCCCCTACAATGAGCAGTTCTTC.

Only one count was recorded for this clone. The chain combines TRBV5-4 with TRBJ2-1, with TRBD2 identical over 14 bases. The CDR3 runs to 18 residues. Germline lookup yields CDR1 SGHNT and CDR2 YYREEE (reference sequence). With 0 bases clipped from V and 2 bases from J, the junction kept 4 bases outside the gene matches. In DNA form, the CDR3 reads TGTGCCAGCAGCTTGGATCCGGGACTAGCGGGAGCCTACAATGAGCAGTTCTTC. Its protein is CASSLDPGLAGAYNEQFF.

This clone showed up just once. This CDR3 reads CASSLGPSDTQYF. The CDR3 DNA reads TGTGCCAGCAGCTTAGGGCCCTCCGATACGCAGTATTTT. V usage is TRBV7-2 and J usage is TRBJ2-3; D call uncertain. The V end was cut by 1 base, the J end by 6 bases, with 8 bases between. Germline CDR1 reads SGHTA; CDR2 reads FQGNSA. The CDR3 runs to 13 residues. Full variable domain (outside the CDR3, taken from reference TRBV7-2 and TRBJ2-3): GAGVSQSPSNKVTEKGKDVELRCDPISGHTALYWYRQSLGQGLEFLIYFQGNSAPDKSGLPSDRFSAERTGGSVSTLTIQRTQQEDSAVYLCASSLGPSDTQYFGPGTRLTVL.

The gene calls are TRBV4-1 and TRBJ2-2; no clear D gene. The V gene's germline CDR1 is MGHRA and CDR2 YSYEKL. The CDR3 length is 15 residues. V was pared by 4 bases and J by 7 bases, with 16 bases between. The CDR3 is CASSPPASSIGELFF. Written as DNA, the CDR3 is TGCGCCAGCAGCCCCCCCGCCAGTTCCATCGGGGAGCTGTTTTTT.

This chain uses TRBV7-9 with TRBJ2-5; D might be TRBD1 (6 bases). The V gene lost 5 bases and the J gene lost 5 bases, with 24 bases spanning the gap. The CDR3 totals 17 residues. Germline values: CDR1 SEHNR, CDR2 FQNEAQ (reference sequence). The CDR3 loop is CASSPGVVSATEETQYF. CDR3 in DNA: TGTGCCAGCAGCCCAGGGGTGGTTAGCGCTACTGAGGAGACCCAGTACTTC.

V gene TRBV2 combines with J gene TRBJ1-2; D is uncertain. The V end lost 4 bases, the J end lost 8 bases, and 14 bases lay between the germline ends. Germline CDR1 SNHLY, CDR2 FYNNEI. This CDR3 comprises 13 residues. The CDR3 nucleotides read TGTGCCAGCAGTGGCCCGGCGGATATAGGCTACACCTTC. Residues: CASSGPADIGYTF.

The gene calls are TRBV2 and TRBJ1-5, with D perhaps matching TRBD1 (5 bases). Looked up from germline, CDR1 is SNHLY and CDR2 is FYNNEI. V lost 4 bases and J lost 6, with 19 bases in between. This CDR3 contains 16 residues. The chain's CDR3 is CASSGEFDSPSQPQHF. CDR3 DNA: TGTGCCAGCAGTGGGGAATTTGACAGCCCTTCTCAGCCCCAGCATTTT.

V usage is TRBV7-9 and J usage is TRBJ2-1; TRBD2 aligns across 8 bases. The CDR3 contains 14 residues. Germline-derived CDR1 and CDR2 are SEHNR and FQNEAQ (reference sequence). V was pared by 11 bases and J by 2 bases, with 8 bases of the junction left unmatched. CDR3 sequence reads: CAQQGAGAYNEQFF. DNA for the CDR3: TGTGCCCAGCAGGGAGCGGGGGCCTACAATGAGCAGTTCTTC.